This TCR beta chain was documented in a study of T cell responses to AZD1222 COVID-19 vaccine. Findings of the study overall: Two doses of AZD1222 preceded a rise in Spike-specific TCR breadth and depth. Dominant at 160-218 and 743-854, vaccine-associated CD4 TCRs also spanned spike. Mostly white British, mostly female donors; authors suggested clonal diversity may be underestimated. It was only after the peak T cell response that any repertoires were sampled.

In this sample, this clone turned up a few times. The antigen is not known. Some clones are missing from TCRdb's copy, which holds only in-frame ones; the method was immunoSEQ multiplex PCR. The repertoire holds fewer than 250,000 clones, with around 94% as singletons. The V and J ends lost 11 bases and 5 bases respectively, with 13 bases between them. The CDR3 spans 12 residues. The source is an adult in good health. The gene calls are TRBV12-3 or TRBV12-4 and TRBJ1-5; no definite D call. Here the sequenced sample was peripheral blood, taken on day 0 of AZD1222 vaccination. The CDR3 region has the DNA TGTGCCCCGTTCCGGGGAGATCAGCCCCAGCATTTT. This codes for CAPFRGDQPQHF.